Listed below are T cell receptor beta chains from one sample, sequenced in a study of T-cell memory formation after mild COVID-19. One entry per CDR3 protein results from TCRdb running MiXCR on the 5' RACE reads. Of fewer than 60,000 distinct CDR3 sequences listed, 12% were seen once; the top ten hold approximately 24%. Specimen: PBMCs or a T cell subset sorted from them (not recorded which). Receptors were obtained from a man aged 18 to 29 who had mild COVID-19 (a few samples of this study predate the infection). Cell type and time point are not known. CDR3s include the opening cysteine and the closing phenylalanine or tryptophan. The order of the fields is D gene, V gene, clone size, J gene, CDR3 protein, CDR3 DNA. The D gene is left open where the match is weak. Size is stated for part of the rows, as once, few or many counts, or as a class when the clone is expanded.

TRBD1	TRBV13	NA	TRBJ2-1	CASTLDRAYNEQFF	TGTGCCAGCACCCTAGACAGGGCCTACAATGAGCAGTTCTTC
NA	TRBV6-5	many	TRBJ2-1	CASSYESGGYNEQFF	TGTGCCAGCAGTTACGAGTCTGGAGGGTACAATGAGCAGTTCTTC
NA	TRBV3-1	few	TRBJ1-2	CASSQGPYYGYTF	TGTGCCAGCAGCCAGGGACCCTACTATGGCTACACCTTC
TRBD1	TRBV9	NA	TRBJ1-2	CASSLGQINYGYTF	TGTGCCAGCAGCTTGGGACAGATTAACTATGGCTACACCTTC
TRBD2	TRBV10-1	few	TRBJ2-1	CASSPGLAGYNEQFF	TGCGCCAGCAGCCCCGGACTAGCGGGGTACAATGAGCAGTTCTTC
NA	TRBV11-2	NA	TRBJ2-1	CASDWGGHNEQFF	TGTGCCAGCGACTGGGGGGGGCACAATGAGCAGTTCTTC
TRBD2	TRBV12-3/TRBV12-4	NA	TRBJ2-5	CASSSGEQETQYF	TGTGCCAGCAGCAGCGGGGAACAAGAGACCCAGTACTTC
NA	TRBV6-5	few	TRBJ1-3	CASSQSINSGNTIYF	TGTGCCAGCAGCCAGTCAATTAACTCTGGAAACACCATATATTTT
NA	TRBV11-2	many	TRBJ2-6	CASRFSGANVLTF	TGTGCCAGCCGCTTCTCTGGGGCCAACGTCCTGACTTTC
TRBD1	TRBV7-3	many	TRBJ2-5	CASSRDRGSETQYF	TGTGCCAGCAGCCGGGACAGGGGTTCGGAGACCCAGTACTTC
TRBD1	TRBV5-1	many	TRBJ2-5	CASSSTGPETQYF	TGCGCCAGCAGCTCGACAGGGCCGGAGACCCAGTACTTC
TRBD1	TRBV7-2	few	TRBJ1-2	CAASQGVSYGYTF	TGTGCCGCTTCCCAGGGGGTATCCTATGGCTACACCTTC
NA	TRBV2	NA	TRBJ1-2	CASSEAKRNYGYTF	TGTGCCAGCAGTGAAGCTAAACGGAACTATGGCTACACCTTC
NA	TRBV29-1	many	TRBJ2-5	CSVERNQETQYF	TGCAGCGTTGAAAGGAACCAAGAGACCCAGTACTTC
NA	TRBV5-1	few	TRBJ1-1	CASSARVENTEAFF	TGCGCCAGCAGTGCGAGGGTAGAGAACACTGAAGCTTTCTTT
NA	TRBV12-3/TRBV12-4	NA	TRBJ2-4	CASSLGGGKNIQYF	TGTGCCAGCAGTCTAGGGGGAGGCAAAAACATTCAGTACTTC
TRBD2	TRBV7-3	NA	TRBJ2-2	CSSSPGTSGRTGELFF	TGTTCCAGCAGCCCGGGGACTAGCGGGCGCACCGGGGAGCTGTTTTTT
NA	TRBV4-3	NA	TRBJ1-1	CASSPPSLGSIGTEAFF	TGCGCCAGCAGCCCACCGAGTTTGGGGTCGATCGGGACTGAAGCTTTCTTT
NA	TRBV7-2	few	TRBJ1-2	CASSPAVGYYGYTF	TGTGCCAGCAGCCCCGCGGTAGGGTACTATGGCTACACCTTC
NA	TRBV20-1	NA	TRBJ2-5	CSVPPLAALETQYF	TGCAGTGTTCCGCCACTCGCGGCCCTAGAGACCCAGTACTTC
TRBD1	TRBV28	NA	TRBJ1-3	CASSPSGQGANIGNTIYF	TGTGCCAGCAGTCCGTCGGGGCAGGGGGCGAATATCGGAAACACCATATATTTT
TRBD2	TRBV9	few	TRBJ2-2	CASSRGGASGELFF	TGTGCCAGCAGCCGCGGGGGGGCCAGCGGGGAGCTGTTTTTT
NA	TRBV5-4	many	TRBJ2-7	CASSGGTVYEQYF	TGTGCCAGCAGCGGGGGGACGGTCTACGAGCAGTACTTC
NA	TRBV25-1	many	TRBJ2-6	CASRGSGANVLTF	TGTGCCAGCAGGGGGTCTGGGGCCAACGTCCTGACTTTC
NA	TRBV9	many	TRBJ2-5	CASSVAGVEETQYF	TGTGCCAGCAGCGTAGCGGGGGTTGAAGAGACCCAGTACTTC
TRBD2	TRBV20-1	NA	TRBJ2-5	CSAAGTTDQYF	TGCAGTGCTGCCGGGACTACAGACCAGTACTTC
NA	TRBV12-3/TRBV12-4	many	TRBJ2-5	CASSFGLQETQYF	TGTGCCAGCAGTTTTGGACTCCAAGAGACCCAGTACTTC
NA	TRBV7-8	many	TRBJ2-3	CASSGSSTDTQYF	TGTGCCAGCAGCGGATCTAGCACAGATACGCAGTATTTT
NA	TRBV7-6	NA	TRBJ2-5	CASSLALGGEQVTQYF	TGTGCCAGCAGCTTAGCGCTGGGGGGCGAACAGGTGACCCAGTACTTC
NA	TRBV7-2	many	TRBJ2-6	CGARFAGANVLTF	TGTGGGGCGAGATTCGCTGGGGCCAACGTCCTGACTTTC
NA	TRBV6-5	NA	TRBJ2-3	CASSPLFTDTQYF	TGTGCCAGCAGTCCCCTCTTCACAGATACGCAGTATTTT
NA	TRBV7-2	few	TRBJ2-3	CASSPGITDTQYF	TGTGCCAGCAGCCCAGGGATCACAGATACGCAGTATTTT
TRBD2	TRBV5-1	many	TRBJ2-5	CASSSGVAGGPSGETQYF	TGCGCCAGCAGCTCCGGTGTAGCGGGGGGCCCCTCGGGAGAGACCCAGTACTTC
NA	TRBV20-1	NA	TRBJ2-3	CSASRRGGGTDTQYF	TGCAGTGCTAGTCGACGGGGCGGGGGCACAGATACGCAGTATTTT
NA	TRBV6-5	few	TRBJ2-2	CASSYSRGDSPGGTGELFF	TGTGCCAGCAGTTACTCGAGGGGTGATAGCCCTGGTGGCACCGGGGAGCTGTTTTTT
NA	TRBV7-2	few	TRBJ2-5	CASSLFFGQGGETQYF	TGTGCCAGCAGCTTATTTTTCGGTCAGGGCGGGGAGACCCAGTACTTC
NA	TRBV20-1	NA	TRBJ1-1	CSAGSWRGNTEAFF	TGCAGTGCTGGGAGTTGGAGGGGGAACACTGAAGCTTTCTTT
TRBD1	TRBV7-9	NA	TRBJ1-1	CASTSPGQGAFEAFF	TGTGCCAGCACCAGTCCGGGACAGGGGGCTTTTGAAGCTTTCTTT
NA	TRBV12-5	NA	TRBJ2-2	CASGLDTGELFF	TGTGCTAGTGGTTTGGACACCGGGGAGCTGTTTTTT
TRBD1	TRBV20-1	many	TRBJ2-3	CSARDRRQGTDTQYF	TGCAGTGCTAGAGATCGGAGACAGGGTACAGATACGCAGTATTTT
NA	TRBV20-1	NA	TRBJ1-2	CSATRTEFYGYTF	TGCAGTGCTACCAGGACCGAGTTTTATGGCTACACCTTC
TRBD2	TRBV7-9	NA	TRBJ2-1	CASSLISGGEQFF	TGTGCCAGCAGCTTGATAAGCGGGGGTGAGCAGTTCTTC
TRBD2	TRBV12-3/TRBV12-4	NA	TRBJ2-3	CASSSSGLAGEQFVTDTQYF	TGTGCCAGCAGTTCGTCGGGACTAGCGGGGGAACAATTCGTCACAGATACGCAGTATTTT
NA	TRBV29-1	NA	TRBJ1-1	CSVEELGRPAFF	TGCAGCGTTGAAGAACTGGGGCGACCAGCTTTCTTT
NA	TRBV15	few	TRBJ1-1	CATSRVGGAGTEAFF	TGTGCCACCAGCAGAGTGGGGGGGGCCGGGACTGAAGCTTTCTTT
NA	TRBV7-6	NA	TRBJ1-1	CASSATGYVEAFF	TGTGCCAGCAGCGCTACAGGGTACGTTGAAGCTTTCTTT
NA	TRBV6-4	NA	TRBJ1-6	CASSESMVGISPLHF	TGTGCCAGCAGTGAGTCGATGGTCGGGATTTCACCCCTCCACTTT